Sequencing of this T cell receptor (beta chain) was carried out in a study of blood T cell repertoires in COVID-19. As for the study in general: In each case, the material was cDNA or gDNA derived from T cells, B-cell-depleted T cells, or PBMCs.

Clones were read by immunoSEQ multiplex PCR, and TCRdb kept only the in-frame ones, dropping some. This table holds about 310,000 clones, 80% to 90% found once. Those enrolled, adults aged about 18 to 89 years, came from about two dozen US areas. Cohorts were based on clinical histories the participants reported. Donors in Cohort 3 who had recovered were those with two negative PCRs, healthcare professional clearance, or resolution of their symptoms. CDR1 SGHTA and CDR2 FQGNSA come from the germline V gene. The CDR3 has 15 amino acids. With 5 bases removed from V and 4 bases from J, the gap between germline ends came to 17 bases.

This receptor was identified in a woman aged 18-29 years who had recovered from COVID-19. The sample was PBMCs or T cells enriched from blood (not recorded which). V and J are TRBV7-2 and TRBJ1-2; the D gene is possibly TRBD1 (5 bases). This CDR3 is CASSRSTDMGYGYTF. As DNA, the CDR3 is TGTGCCAGCAGCCGTAGCACGGACATGGGCTATGGCTACACCTTC.